The rows below give T cell receptor beta chains drawn from one sample of a study of T cell repertoires in cytomegalovirus infection. These TCRs are of unknown antigen specificity. TCRdb ran MiXCR on the reads and lists one entry per CDR3 protein. The repertoire holds 550,000 to 700,000 distinct CDR3 sequences, with over 35% as singletons. The sample was cultured PBMCs, taken from culture after CMV antigen stimulation. The receptors shown here come from a human donor in good health (CMV status not recorded). Some clones in this sample may be carry-over from other donors' samples. Each CDR3 is given with its conserved first and last residue. Each record gives: D gene, CDR3 length, clone size, J gene, V gene, CDR3 protein, CDR3 DNA. A D gene is named only where the DNA matches it firmly. Rows may omit the clone size; those that give it use once, few, many or a size class.

D: TRBD1; length: 15; size: few; J: TRBJ2-2; V: TRBV7-2; CDR3: CASSLGDREAGELFF; DNA: TGTGCCAGCAGCTTGGGGGACAGGGAGGCCGGGGAGCTGTTTTTT
D: NA; length: 13; size: few; J: TRBJ2-2; V: TRBV7-2; CDR3: CASSPLLPGELFF; DNA: TGTGCCAGCAGTCCCCTTCTCCCCGGGGAGCTGTTTTTT
D: NA; length: 13; size: NA; J: TRBJ2-1; V: TRBV30; CDR3: CAWTASSYNEQFF; DNA: TGTGCCTGGACGGCCAGCTCCTACAATGAGCAGTTCTTC
D: TRBD2; length: 15; size: few; J: TRBJ2-7; V: TRBV7-2; CDR3: CASSRTSGGVYEQYF; DNA: TGTGCCAGCAGCCGGACTAGCGGGGGGGTCTACGAGCAGTACTTC
D: NA; length: 16; size: few; J: TRBJ1-4; V: TRBV7-6; CDR3: CASSLALLAANEKLFF; DNA: TGTGCCAGCAGCTTAGCCCTTCTGGCAGCAAATGAAAAACTGTTTTTT
D: NA; length: 15; size: NA; J: TRBJ2-6; V: TRBV10-3; CDR3: CAISGTVAGANVLTF; DNA: TGTGCCATCAGTGGGACAGTGGCTGGGGCCAACGTCCTGACTTTC
D: NA; length: 16; size: NA; J: TRBJ1-4; V: TRBV6-1; CDR3: CASSETPGASNEKLFF; DNA: TGTGCCAGCAGTGAAACTCCGGGGGCGTCTAATGAAAAACTGTTTTTT
D: NA; length: 16; size: NA; J: TRBJ2-2; V: TRBV6-1; CDR3: CASRVKGIPNTGELFF; DNA: TGTGCCAGCAGAGTGAAAGGTATTCCGAACACCGGGGAGCTGTTTTTT
D: NA; length: 11; size: NA; J: TRBJ1-2; V: TRBV27; CDR3: CTSRKGWGYTF; DNA: TGTACCAGCAGAAAAGGGTGGGGCTACACCTTC
D: NA; length: 14; size: few; J: TRBJ2-4; V: TRBV12-3/TRBV12-4; CDR3: CASSDGGGGELQYF; DNA: TGTGCCAGCAGTGACGGGGGCGGGGGTGAACTTCAGTACTTC
D: TRBD1; length: 13; size: NA; J: TRBJ2-7; V: TRBV12-3/TRBV12-4; CDR3: CASSLGQGVSGYF; DNA: TGTGCCAGCAGTTTGGGACAGGGGGTCTCGGGGTACTTC
D: TRBD2; length: 16; size: NA; J: TRBJ2-4; V: TRBV14; CDR3: CASSPAGTTRGNIQYF; DNA: TGTGCCAGCAGCCCAGCCGGGACTACGAGGGGAAACATTCAGTACTTC